Listed here are 26 T cell receptor beta chains from one sample, sequenced in a study of blood T cell repertoires in COVID-19. Clones were sequenced by immunoSEQ multiplex PCR, and TCRdb holds only the in-frame ones, with some missing. This sample has 350,000 to 450,000 clones; approximately 90% occur once, and the top ten carry just over 0.85%. Sample: PBMCs or T cells enriched from blood (not recorded which). These receptors all stem from a woman between 40 and 55 years old who had been exposed to COVID-19.

The chain carries TRBV18 and TRBJ2-1, with 9 bases identical to TRBD1. This CDR3 region has 15 residues. Germline loops: CDR1 KGHSH, CDR2 LQKENI. Losses at the gene ends were 0 bases for V and 6 bases for J; bases not matched to a gene: 3. The CDR3 loop is CASSPPGQGGNEQFF. CDR3 coding DNA: TGTGCCAGCTCACCACCGGGACAGGGCGGCAATGAGCAGTTCTTC.

CDR3 amino acids: CATSDLDTGQVSYNEQFF. The CDR3 region has the DNA TGTGCCACCAGTGATTTGGACACGGGACAGGTCTCCTACAATGAGCAGTTCTTC. This chain connects TRBV24-1 to TRBJ2-1; 8 bases fit TRBD1. Germline CDR1 reads KGHDR; CDR2 reads SFDVKD. V was clipped by 0 bases and J by 0 bases; unmatched bases: 6. This CDR3 region has 18 residues.

The CDR3 coding sequence is TGTGCCAGCAGCTTAGTAGCGGGAGGTCTAAATGAGCAGTTCTTC. It is translated as CASSLVAGGLNEQFF. J is TRBJ2-1 and V is TRBV7-8, with 10 bases identical to TRBD2. Looked up from germline, CDR1 is SGHVS and CDR2 is FQNEAQ. Trimming cost V 1 base and J 7 bases; bases outside gene matches: 4. The CDR3 spans 15 residues. Filled out from reference TRBV7-8 and TRBJ2-1, the complete variable domain reads GAGVSQSPRYKVAKRGQDVALRCDPISGHVSLFWYQQALGQGPEFLTYFQNEAQLDKSGLPSDRFFAERPEGSVSTLKIQRTQQEDSAVYLCASSLVAGGLNEQFFGPGTRLTVL.

The V call is TRBV3-1 (or the pseudogene TRBV3-2), the J call TRBJ1-1, with D possibly TRBD1 on 5 matching bases. The germline V gene encodes CDR1 LGHDT and CDR2 YNNKEL (reference sequence). This CDR3 is 16 amino acids long. V was shortened by 1 base and J by 0 bases, with 12 bases between the two germline ends. In DNA, the CDR3 is TGTGCCAGCAGCCAAGGGTCGGTCAGGGTGAACACTGAAGCTTTCTTT. Translation gives CASSQGSVRVNTEAFF.

The V and J genes are TRBV3-1 (or the pseudogene TRBV3-2) and TRBJ1-1, with D tentatively TRBD1 (5 bases). Germline V CDR1 and CDR2: LGHDT, YNNKEL (reference sequence). This CDR3 contains 14 residues. Trimming removed 4 bases at V and 4 bases at J, with 13 bases between. The CDR3 loop is CASSRGHIGTEAFF. CDR3 DNA sequence: TGTGCCAGCAGCCGGGGCCATATCGGCACTGAAGCTTTCTTT.

V gene TRBV19 combines with J gene TRBJ2-1; D might be TRBD1 (5 bases). The V and J ends lost 4 bases and 6 bases respectively, with 13 bases between them. The CDR3 is 14 amino acids. CDR1 LNHDA and CDR2 SQIVND come from the germline V gene (reference sequence). The CDR3: CASSKEQVFNEQFF. The CDR3 nucleotides read TGTGCCAGTAGTAAAGAACAGGTTTTCAATGAGCAGTTCTTC.

V gene TRBV7-8 combines with J gene TRBJ2-1; 11 bases line up with TRBD2. This CDR3 spans 16 amino acids. Germline values: CDR1 SGHVS, CDR2 FQNEAQ. Germline trimming cut 4 bases from V and 4 bases from J; bases unmatched to any gene: 6. The CDR3 nucleotides are TGTGCCAGCAGCTCCTATAGCGGGGGGGGTTACAATGAGCAGTTCTTC. It codes for CASSSYSGGGYNEQFF.

The chain has TRBV11-3 and TRBJ2-3; TRBD1 agrees at 7 bases. This CDR3 has 15 residues. V dropped 6 bases and J dropped 3; count of bases not matched to a gene: 9. Germline V gene sequence: CDR1 SGHNT, CDR2 YENEEA. The CDR3 spells CASSRAGTDTDTQYF. The CDR3 coding sequence is TGTGCCAGCAGTCGAGCCGGGACAGATACAGATACGCAGTATTTT.

This sequence joins TRBV11-1 and TRBJ2-7, with TRBD2 matching over 9 bases. CDR3 length: 16 amino acids. Trimming removed 1 base from V and 5 bases from J; junction bases left unmatched: 9. Germline V lookup: CDR1 SGHAT, CDR2 FQDESV (reference sequence). In DNA, the CDR3 is TGTGCCAGCAGCTTAGGTCTGGCGGGAGGGCCTAACGAGCAGTACTTC. This encodes CASSLGLAGGPNEQYF.

The chain couples TRBV19 to TRBJ1-5, with 8 bases identical to TRBD1. Germline values: CDR1 LNHDA, CDR2 SQIVND (reference sequence). The length of the CDR3 is 18 residues. The J segment lost 1 base and the V segment lost 2 bases, leaving 10 bases of the junction unmatched. In DNA form, the CDR3 reads TGTGCCAGTAGTATATCGGGACAGGCCCTTTGGAGCAATCAGCCCCAGCATTTT. Encoded protein: CASSISGQALWSNQPQHF.

This chain links TRBV14 with TRBJ2-1; possible D gene TRBD2, 5 bases. The CDR3 is 17 residues long. The V and J ends lost 1 base and 4 bases respectively, with 17 bases between them. CDR1 and CDR2 (germline): SGHDN, FVKESK. The CDR3 region has the DNA TGTGCCAGCAGCCAAGTAGGCAGGAGGAGTTTTTACAATGAGCAGTTCTTC. Protein product: CASSQVGRRSFYNEQFF. Full variable domain (rest looked up from reference TRBV14 and TRBJ2-1): EAGVTQFPSHSVIEKGQTVTLRCDPISGHDNLYWYRRVMGKEIKFLLHFVKESKQDESGMPNNRFLAERTGGTYSTLKVQPAELEDSGVYFCASSQVGRRSFYNEQFFGPGTRLTVL.

The chain uses TRBV24-1 and TRBJ2-3; 9 positions agree with TRBD2. V lost 4 bases to trimming and J lost 4 bases; unmatched junction nucleotides: 11. Germline V gene lookup returns CDR1 KGHDR and CDR2 SFDVKD. CDR3 size: 17 residues. For the CDR3, the DNA is TGTGCCACCAGTGACCCCGGTAGCGGGAGTCAATCAGATACGCAGTATTTT. This translates into CATSDPGSGSQSDTQYF.

This clone was detected once. The rearrangement links TRBV5-4 to TRBJ1-3, with no clear D. Looked up from germline, CDR1 is SGHNT and CDR2 is YYREEE (reference sequence). The CDR3 covers 17 residues. V was pared by 4 bases and J by 4 bases, with 21 bases between. The CDR3 spells CASSQEGGSNKGNTIYF. The CDR3 coding sequence is TGTGCCAGCAGCCAGGAGGGCGGCAGCAACAAAGGAAACACCATATATTTT.

The V call is TRBV6-6, the J call TRBJ1-1, with TRBD1 as a possible D gene (6 bases). Germline V gene sequence: CDR1 MNHNY, CDR2 SVGAGI (reference sequence). Trimming shortened V by 5 bases and J by 1 base, and 20 bases separated the two germline ends. The CDR3 covers 17 residues. DNA of the CDR3: TGTGCCAGCAGTCGCCCGACCATCCAGGGGCAGAACACTGAAGCTTTCTTT. Translating gives CASSRPTIQGQNTEAFF.

This rearrangement joins TRBV6-6 to TRBJ2-2, with a possible D match to TRBD2 (6 bases). Trimming stripped 5 bases from V and 3 bases from J, with 10 bases between. Germline loops: CDR1 MNHNY, CDR2 SVGAGI (reference sequence). The CDR3 spans 14 residues. CDR3 DNA sequence: TGTGCCAGCAGTCGGCCTAGCGACACCGGGGAGCTGTTTTTT. Protein product: CASSRPSDTGELFF.

The sample holds one count of this clone. The chain joins TRBV30 to TRBJ2-1; 14 bases map to TRBD2. The CDR3 runs 16 residues. With 5 bases clipped from V and 7 bases from J, the junction kept 10 bases outside the gene matches. Germline lookup yields CDR1 GTSNPN and CDR2 SVGIG (reference sequence). The CDR3 here is CAWDGGGLAGVNEQFF. The DNA of the CDR3 is TGTGCCTGGGATGGGGGGGGACTAGCGGGAGTGAATGAGCAGTTCTTC.

Concerning this clone: In the same sample, other DNA sequences code for this CDR3. The chain has TRBV18 and TRBJ2-2; D ambiguous. There are 14 residues in the CDR3. CDR1 is KGHSH and CDR2 is LQKENI in the germline V gene. V was cut by 0 bases and J by 4 bases, with 6 bases left in between. CDR3 region: CASSPPTGTGELFF. The CDR3 nucleotides read TGTGCCAGCTCACCACCCACCGGCACCGGGGAGCTGTTTTTT.

This chain connects TRBV10-3 to TRBJ2-1; 8 bases map to TRBD2. V shed 4 bases and J 7 bases; nucleotides not matched to a gene: 9. Germline V gene sequence: CDR1 ENHRY, CDR2 SYGVKD. CDR3 length: 15 amino acids. CDR3: CAISVGAGGRNEQFF. Written as DNA, the CDR3 is TGTGCCATCAGTGTTGGCGCGGGGGGCCGGAATGAGCAGTTCTTC.

V usage is TRBV27 and J usage is TRBJ1-6; D perhaps matches TRBD1 (6 bases). The CDR3 has 17 residues. Germline V gene lookup returns CDR1 MNHEY and CDR2 SMNVEV (reference sequence). Trimming pared 2 bases from V and 12 bases from J, leaving 23 bases between. In DNA form, the CDR3 reads TGTGCCAGCAGTTTAAGGGGGAGGGATTGGTTTGAAAGACCCCTCCACTTT. It translates to CASSLRGRDWFERPLHF.

The chain has TRBV7-9 and TRBJ2-1; the D gene is possibly TRBD2 (6 bases). The CDR3 loop spans 15 amino acids. CDR1 SEHNR and CDR2 FQNEAQ come from the germline V gene (reference sequence). The V and J ends lost 5 bases and 6 bases respectively, with 17 bases between them. CDR3 sequence (DNA): TGTGCCAGCAGCGCTCCCCCCTACGGGAGCAATGAGCAGTTCTTC. It yields the protein CASSAPPYGSNEQFF.

V is TRBV5-5 and J is TRBJ1-2, with 9 bases aligning to TRBD1. J was trimmed by 0 bases and V by 1 base; bases with no gene match: 16. CDR3 size: 20 residues. Looked up from germline, CDR1 is SGHKS and CDR2 is YYEKEE (reference sequence). CDR3 sequence (DNA): TGTGCCAGCAGCTTGTATTCACCCTCGACAGGGGGTTTAGCTAACTATGGCTACACCTTC. The encoded protein is CASSLYSPSTGGLANYGYTF.

The chain's CDR3 is CASGRDSNQPQHF. The CDR3 region has the DNA TGTGCCAGCGGCAGGGATAGCAATCAGCCCCAGCATTTT. The rearrangement joins TRBV2 to TRBJ1-5; a possible D gene is TRBD1 (5 bases). Germline V gene sequence: CDR1 SNHLY, CDR2 FYNNEI. V lost 8 bases, J lost 0 bases, and 8 bases lay in between. There are 13 residues in the CDR3.

J is TRBJ1-1 and V is TRBV2, with D maybe TRBD1 (5 bases). In germline, CDR1 is SNHLY, CDR2 FYNNEI. The CDR3 runs to 14 residues. V lost 1 base and J lost 5, with 11 bases in between. Written as DNA, the CDR3 is TGTGCCAGCAGTGAAGTAAGGGGAAAGACTGAAGCTTTCTTT. This gives the protein CASSEVRGKTEAFF.

The V and J genes are TRBV25-1 and TRBJ1-6, with D possibly being TRBD1 (5 bases). The CDR3 contains 14 residues. Germline V gene data show CDR1 as MGHDK and CDR2 as SYGVNS. V was cut by 6 bases and J by 3 bases, with 9 bases left in between. CDR3 sequence: CASRKDSYNSPLHF. In nucleotides, the CDR3 is TGTGCCAGCAGGAAAGACAGCTATAATTCACCCCTCCACTTT.

V usage is TRBV18 and J usage is TRBJ2-3; D call uncertain. This CDR3 spans 16 amino acids. V was pared by 0 bases and J by 6 bases, with 16 bases between. Germline CDR1 and CDR2: KGHSH and LQKENI. The CDR3 DNA follows: TGTGCCAGCTCACCACCCAACCGGCGCGGAAGTGATACGCAGTATTTT. Residues: CASSPPNRRGSDTQYF.

The chain recombines TRBV18 with TRBJ2-7; 8 nucleotides line up with TRBD1. Germline CDR1 is KGHSH and CDR2 is LQKENI. V gave up 4 bases and J gave up 5 bases; unmatched junction bases: 7. The CDR3 runs to 14 residues. The CDR3 nucleotides read TGTGCCAGCTCACTACGGGACAGGAGAGACGAGCAGTACTTC. Protein product: CASSLRDRRDEQYF. Full variable domain (remainder filled in from reference TRBV18 and TRBJ2-7): NAGVMQNPRHLVRRRGQEARLRCSPMKGHSHVYWYRQLPEEGLKFMVYLQKENIIDESGMPKERFSAEFPKEGPSILRIQQVVRGDSAAYFCASSLRDRRDEQYFGPGTRLTVT.